This T cell receptor (beta chain) was obtained from a study of molecular identifiers for immune sequencing clone quantification. General study results and limits: Clones that had above 20 RNA copies took up over 97% of effector molecules but under 1% in naive cells. Barcode-sharing identical TCR molecules could underestimate highly expanded clone sizes.

From germline, CDR1 is MNHNY and CDR2 SVGAGI (reference sequence). CDR3 length: 14 residues. With V trimmed by 5 bases and J by 2 bases, 2 bases remained unmatched. CD8+CD4-CCR7+CD45RA+ sorting gave the naive CD8 T cells. This clonotype occurred many times. Its antigen remains unknown. Bulk libraries came from a prior protocol with listed TCR primers. TCRdb called the PCR reads again in MiXCR, with one record for every CDR3 protein. The sample lists approximately 670,000 distinct CDR3 sequences, roughly 21% occurring once. The receptor's source is a human donor in good health. Some libraries in this study had Jurkat cell RNA spiked in. The chain carries TRBV6-6 and TRBJ2-7, with 11 bases fitting TRBD2. Material: naive CD8+ T cells from blood, with Jurkat cell RNA spiked in. Subset: FACS-sorted CD8+CD4-CCR7+CD45RA+ naive T cells. The DNA for the CDR3 is TGTGCCAGCAGTGAACTAGCGGGGGCCTACGAGCAGTACTTC. Translating gives CASSELAGAYEQYF.